These T cell receptor beta chains were read from a single sample in a study of cytomegalovirus exposure and HLA in healthy donors. The protocol was immunoSEQ multiplex PCR, while the TCRdb copy is restricted to in-frame clones and leaves out a portion. The table for this sample gives about 200,000 clones. Sequencing used PBMCs. All receptors derive from a man aged 25 to 40 in good health and CMV-seronegative. The CDR3 runs from the conserved cysteine through the conserved F or W. D genes are given only for firm matches.

d_call,cdr3_length,j_call,v_call,cdr3_aa,cdr3_nt
.,13,TRBJ2-7,TRBV5-1,CASSGQGTYEQYF,TGCGCCAGCAGCGGTCAGGGAACCTACGAGCAGTACTTC
.,14,TRBJ1-1,TRBV10-3,CAISGGQQNTEAFF,TGTGCCATCAGTGGGGGGCAGCAGAACACTGAAGCTTTCTTT
TRBD1,15,TRBJ1-1,TRBV27,CASSKTGGGGTEAFF,TGTGCCAGCAGTAAGACAGGGGGCGGGGGCACTGAAGCTTTCTTT
.,15,TRBJ1-3,TRBV18,CASSPAASFRNTIYF,TGTGCCAGCTCACCCGCGGCAAGTTTTAGAAACACCATATATTTT
.,12,TRBJ2-7,TRBV5-6,CASSLGEYEQYF,TGTGCCAGCAGCTTGGGAGAATACGAGCAGTACTTC
TRBD2,15,TRBJ2-1,TRBV25-1,CASSVGLAGMGEQFF,TGTGCCAGCAGTGTGGGACTAGCGGGGATGGGTGAGCAGTTCTTC
.,19,TRBJ2-1,TRBV9,CASSVGSGSFPSSYNEQFF,TGTGCCAGCAGCGTGGGAAGCGGAAGTTTTCCTAGCTCCTACAATGAGCAGTTCTTC
.,14,TRBJ2-7,TRBV9,CASSVEGDLERQYF,TGTGCCAGCAGCGTAGAGGGGGACCTGGAGCGGCAGTACTTC
.,12,TRBJ1-4,TRBV29-1,CSVEDNNEKLFF,TGCAGCGTTGAAGATAATAATGAAAAACTGTTTTTT
TRBD1,15,TRBJ1-5,TRBV6-5,CASSSPRQGGTAQHF,TGTGCCAGCAGTTCTCCCCGACAGGGCGGAACGGCCCAGCATTTT
TRBD2,16,TRBJ2-5,TRBV19,CASSIGSGSLQETQYF,TGTGCCAGTAGTATCGGTAGCGGGTCCCTCCAAGAGACCCAGTACTTC
TRBD2,16,TRBJ2-2,TRBV5-1,CASSLSAGGHTGELFF,TGCGCCAGCAGCTTGAGCGCGGGGGGGCACACCGGGGAGCTGTTTTTT
TRBD2,13,TRBJ2-5,TRBV19,CASSTLAEETQYF,TGTGCCAGTAGTACGCTAGCGGAAGAGACCCAGTACTTC
.,14,TRBJ2-2,TRBV6-6,CASSYRENTGELFF,TGTGCCAGCAGTTACCGCGAGAACACCGGGGAGCTGTTTTTT
.,11,TRBJ2-1,TRBV18,CASSTDNEQFF,TGTGCCAGCTCCACTGATAATGAGCAGTTCTTC
.,16,TRBJ1-5,TRBV2,CASSESGALSSQPQHF,TGTGCCAGCAGTGAGTCTGGGGCACTTTCTAGTCAGCCCCAGCATTTT
.,13,TRBJ1-2,TRBV6-1,CASSRHASYGYTF,TGTGCCAGCAGCCGTCACGCTAGCTATGGCTACACCTTC
.,13,TRBJ1-4,TRBV29-1,CSVKGGLGGKLFF,TGCAGCGTTAAAGGGGGATTGGGGGGAAAACTGTTTTTT
.,13,TRBJ1-5,TRBV6-5,CASSYTHSQPQHF,TGTGCCAGCAGTTACACCCACAGTCAGCCCCAGCATTTT
.,15,TRBJ2-2,TRBV7-9,CASSIGTSNTGELFF,TGTGCCAGCAGCATCGGGACTTCCAACACCGGGGAGCTGTTTTTT
.,13,TRBJ2-7,TRBV29-1,CSVEQGSPYEQYF,TGCAGCGTTGAACAGGGTAGTCCCTACGAGCAGTACTTC
.,13,TRBJ2-1,TRBV6-1,CAISPGYDNEQFF,TGTGCCATCTCCCCAGGGTACGACAATGAGCAGTTCTTC
.,12,TRBJ1-2,TRBV30,CAWSSEGYGYTF,TGTGCCTGGAGCTCCGAGGGCTATGGCTACACCTTC
.,14,TRBJ1-4,TRBV14,CASSQYRDNEKLFF,TGTGCCAGCAGCCAATACAGGGATAATGAAAAACTGTTTTTT
TRBD2,15,TRBJ2-1,TRBV28,CASSFLGGRGYEQFF,TGTGCCAGCAGTTTTCTGGGCGGGAGAGGCTATGAGCAGTTCTTC
TRBD2,15,TRBJ2-2,TRBV7-2,CASSPREGRTGELFF,TGTGCCAGCAGCCCCAGGGAGGGTCGCACCGGGGAGCTGTTTTTT
TRBD1,16,TRBJ1-3,TRBV6-6,CASSYSTGGEGNTIYF,TGTGCCAGCAGTTACTCGACAGGGGGAGAAGGAAACACCATATATTTT
.,16,TRBJ1-3,TRBV7-9,CASSLTHALSGNTIYF,TGTGCCAGCAGCTTGACACATGCCCTATCTGGAAACACCATATATTTT
.,14,TRBJ1-3,TRBV19,CASAIGQPGNTIYF,TGTGCCAGTGCAATAGGACAGCCTGGAAACACCATATATTTT
TRBD1,13,TRBJ2-5,TRBV30,CAWSRGGPETQYF,TGTGCCTGGAGTAGAGGGGGCCCGGAGACCCAGTACTTC
TRBD2,17,TRBJ2-1,TRBV25-1,CASSEWSTSGMGSEQFF,TGTGCCAGCAGTGAATGGTCGACTAGCGGGATGGGTAGTGAGCAGTTCTTC
TRBD2,14,TRBJ2-1,TRBV14,CASSQEREGDEQFF,TGTGCCAGCAGCCAAGAACGGGAGGGCGATGAGCAGTTCTTC
.,15,TRBJ2-6,TRBV6-5,CASKQTQSGANVLTF,TGTGCCAGCAAACAGACACAATCTGGGGCCAACGTCCTGACTTTC
TRBD2,14,TRBJ2-3,TRBV27,CASSLRLAVDTQYF,TGTGCCAGCAGTTTACGACTAGCGGTGGATACGCAGTATTTT
.,16,TRBJ1-2,TRBV6-5,CASSYSGTRVHYGYTF,TGTGCCAGCAGTTACTCCGGGACAAGGGTTCACTATGGCTACACCTTC
.,15,TRBJ2-3,TRBV6-5,CASSFWDNEGGTQYF,TGTGCCAGCAGTTTTTGGGACAACGAAGGCGGTACGCAGTATTTT
.,14,TRBJ1-1,TRBV15,CATSRLDRNTEAFF,TGTGCCACCAGCAGACTAGACAGGAACACTGAAGCTTTCTTT
TRBD1,17,TRBJ1-1,TRBV10-1,CASSERAGGLLNTEAFF,TGCGCCAGCAGTGAGCGCGCAGGGGGCCTCTTGAACACTGAAGCTTTCTTT
TRBD1,15,TRBJ1-1,TRBV18,CASSPTQGGITEAFF,TGTGCCAGCTCACCAACACAGGGGGGAATAACTGAAGCTTTCTTT
.,16,TRBJ2-7,TRBV9,CASSVGQDSITYEQYF,TGTGCCAGCAGCGTAGGTCAAGACTCTATTACCTACGAGCAGTACTTC
.,13,TRBJ1-2,TRBV13,CASSSGPDYGYTF,TGTGCCAGCAGCAGCGGGCCTGACTATGGCTACACCTTC
TRBD2,13,TRBJ2-7,TRBV5-1,CASSLAGLYEQYF,TGCGCCAGCAGCTTAGCGGGACTCTACGAGCAGTACTTC
TRBD2,15,TRBJ2-2,TRBV11-2,CASSFTSGGSGELFF,TGTGCCAGCAGCTTCACTAGCGGGGGGAGCGGGGAGCTGTTTTTT
.,12,TRBJ1-3,TRBV28,CASNSGGNTIYF,TGTGCCAGCAATTCGGGTGGAAACACCATATATTTT
.,15,TRBJ2-1,TRBV7-9,CASSQDRPLYNEQFF,TGTGCCAGCAGCCAAGACAGGCCTTTGTACAATGAGCAGTTCTTC
.,15,TRBJ1-5,TRBV6-5,CASSYSAGADQPQHF,TGTGCCAGCAGTTACTCAGCAGGCGCTGATCAGCCCCAGCATTTT
TRBD1,16,TRBJ2-2,TRBV9,CASSVGLGQGSGELFF,TGTGCCAGCAGCGTAGGGTTAGGACAGGGAAGCGGGGAGCTGTTTTTT
TRBD1,17,TRBJ2-3,TRBV28,CASSLGQGVEGEDTQYF,TGTGCCAGCAGTTTGGGACAGGGAGTAGAGGGTGAGGATACGCAGTATTTT
.,11,TRBJ1-1,TRBV5-1,CASVGSTEAFF,TGCGCCAGCGTCGGGAGCACTGAAGCTTTCTTT